The 6 T cell receptor beta chains listed next were all sequenced from one sample in a study of T cell changes during pregnancy in multiple sclerosis. Libraries were prepared by immunoSEQ multiplex PCR; TCRdb keeps only in-frame clonotypes and omits some of them. The profile shows 20,000 or so clones, over 85% of them singletons. Specimen: CD8+ T cells from peripheral blood mononuclear cells, collected in the third trimester of pregnancy. Receptor source: a female donor in good health, enrolled as a control in a pregnancy study.

The V gene is TRBV2, the J gene TRBJ2-7; TRBD1 aligns across 8 bases. The CDR3 length is 13 residues. V trimming: 7 bases; J trimming: 0 bases; junction bases outside the gene matches: 2. Germline V CDR1 and CDR2: SNHLY, FYNNEI. This CDR3 reads CASMQGASYEQYF. The CDR3 DNA reads as TGTGCCAGCATGCAGGGGGCCTCCTACGAGCAGTACTTC.

This clone has a single count. The rearrangement links TRBV2 to TRBJ2-7; 8 bases fit TRBD1. Per the germline V gene, CDR1 is SNHLY and CDR2 is FYNNEI. The V segment lost 6 bases and the J segment 3 bases; nucleotides outside the gene matches: 10. The CDR3 is 15 residues long. The CDR3 region is CASRSYGQGYYEQYF. The CDR3 DNA follows: TGTGCCAGCAGATCCTATGGACAGGGCTACTACGAGCAGTACTTC.

The table lists this clone with a count of one. The chain joins TRBV14 to TRBJ2-1; tentatively, D is TRBD2 (5 bases). Per germline, CDR1 SGHDN and CDR2 FVKESK. V lost 2 bases and J 6 bases, leaving 11 bases between the germline ends. This CDR3 is built from 14 residues. CDR3 coding DNA: TGTGCCAGCAGCCAATACCCGGCGGGCAATGAGCAGTTCTTC. This sequence encodes CASSQYPAGNEQFF.

Of note for this clone: Other nucleotide sequences from this sample produce the same CDR3. The chain joins TRBV27 to TRBJ1-1; no definite D call. The CDR3 length is 12 residues. Germline V gene sequence: CDR1 MNHEY, CDR2 SMNVEV (reference sequence). V lost 2 bases, J lost 4 bases, and 5 bases lay in between. The CDR3 DNA is TGTGCCAGCAGTTTACGGGGCACTGAAGCTTTCTTT. Translating gives CASSLRGTEAFF.

The chain combines TRBV28 with TRBJ2-7, with 9 bases fitting TRBD1. V lost 2 bases to trimming and J lost 3 bases; unmatched junction nucleotides: 2. The CDR3 is 14 amino acids. CDR1 and CDR2 from the germline V gene are MDHEN and SYDVKM. The DNA of the CDR3 is TGTGCCAGCAGTTTAATGGGACAGGGCTACGAGCAGTACTTC. Encoded protein: CASSLMGQGYEQYF. Full variable domain (outside the CDR3, taken from reference TRBV28 and TRBJ2-7): DVKVTQSSRYLVKRTGEKVFLECVQDMDHENMFWYRQDPGLGLRLIYFSYDVKMKEKGDIPEGYSVSREKKERFSLILESASTNQTSMYLCASSLMGQGYEQYFGPGTRLTVT.

The chain links TRBV6-5 to TRBJ2-1; 12 bases map to TRBD2. The CDR3 is 15 residues long. Germline assignment: CDR1 MNHEY and CDR2 SVGAGI. With V trimmed by 5 bases and J by 7 bases, 6 bases remained unmatched. This chain's CDR3 is CASSLLAGGDNEQFF. In nucleotides, the CDR3 is TGTGCCAGCAGTCTCCTAGCGGGAGGGGATAATGAGCAGTTCTTC.